The 24 T cell receptor beta chains reported below all come from one sample, sequenced in a study of cytomegalovirus exposure and HLA in healthy donors. 60 Vbeta and 13 Jbeta primers were used in PCR. Using immunoSEQ multiplex PCR, the repertoire was profiled, and TCRdb retains in-frame clones only, with some absent. Counted here are under 200,000 clones, about 80% occurring once; the ten biggest clones make up approximately 2.2%. Sequencing was carried out using PBMCs. The receptors originated from a woman aged 25 to 45 in good health and CMV-seropositive.

The chain carries TRBV29-1 and TRBJ2-7, with TRBD1 as a possible D gene (5 bases). The CDR3 length is 14 residues. The germline V gene has CDR1 SQVTM and CDR2 ANQGSEA. Trimming stripped 4 bases from V and 2 bases from J, with 15 bases between. The DNA of the CDR3 is TGCAGCGTTGCGACAGACCTGGTGGCCTACGAGCAGTACTTC. It codes for CSVATDLVAYEQYF.

The chain recombines TRBV18 with TRBJ2-7, with 7 nucleotides matching TRBD1. Germline V lookup: CDR1 KGHSH, CDR2 LQKENI. V trimming: 6 bases; J trimming: 6 bases; junction bases outside the gene matches: 11. The CDR3 contains 14 residues. DNA of the CDR3: TGTGCCAGCTCGCACGACGACAGGGTCGGCGAGCAGTACTTC. It is translated as CASSHDDRVGEQYF. Based on the CDR3 plus reference TRBV18 and TRBJ2-7, the full variable domain is NAGVMQNPRHLVRRRGQEARLRCSPMKGHSHVYWYRQLPEEGLKFMVYLQKENIIDESGMPKERFSAEFPKEGPSILRIQQVVRGDSAAYFCASSHDDRVGEQYFGPGTRLTVT.

The chain joins TRBV5-6 to TRBJ2-7; no reliable D call. Germline loops: CDR1 SGHDT, CDR2 YYEEEE. V was shortened by 0 bases and J by 3 bases, with 10 bases between the two germline ends. The CDR3 runs to 14 residues. The CDR3 sequence: CASSLVGYDYEQYF. CDR3 nucleotide sequence: TGTGCCAGCAGCTTGGTCGGGTACGACTACGAGCAGTACTTC.

This CDR3 reads CASSPNRDRNGYTF. DNA for the CDR3: TGTGCCAGCAGTCCTAACAGGGATCGGAATGGCTACACCTTC. The chain combines TRBV6-1 with TRBJ1-2; maybe TRBD1 (6 bases). Germline V gene lookup returns CDR1 MNHNS and CDR2 SASEGT. V lost 5 bases to trimming and J lost 6 bases, with 16 bases between them. This CDR3 has 14 residues.

This clone was picked up one time. V is TRBV7-9 and J is TRBJ1-5, with 10 bases aligning to TRBD1. CDR1 is SEHNR and CDR2 is FQNEAQ in the germline V gene (reference sequence). This CDR3 is built from 16 residues. With V trimmed by 6 bases and J by 4 bases, 9 bases remained unmatched. This CDR3 is CASSFWTGGQNQPQHF. The CDR3 nucleotides are TGTGCCAGCAGTTTTTGGACAGGGGGACAGAATCAGCCCCAGCATTTT.

This chain uses TRBV12-5 with TRBJ2-1; 13 nucleotides line up with TRBD2. Trimming took 6 bases from V and 6 from J; bases not matched to a gene: 11. The CDR3 is 17 residues long. The germline V gene encodes CDR1 LGHNT and CDR2 FRNRAP. CDR3: CASGTRRGLAGSNEQFF. CDR3 in DNA: TGTGCTAGTGGGACTCGACGGGGACTAGCGGGAAGCAATGAGCAGTTCTTC.

The chain carries TRBV30 and TRBJ2-2; D might be TRBD2 (6 bases). CDR1 and CDR2 from the germline V gene are GTSNPN and SVGIG (reference sequence). V gave up 5 bases and J gave up 6 bases, with 19 bases separating them. CDR3 length: 15 amino acids. Written as DNA, the CDR3 is TGTGCCTGGGAGGCGTCTAGCGCTTTGGCCGGGGAGCTGTTTTTT. Translation gives CAWEASSALAGELFF. The full variable domain, completed using reference TRBV30 and TRBJ2-2, is SQTIHQWPATLVQPVGSPLSLECTVEGTSNPNLYWYRQAAGRGLQLLFYSVGIGQISSEVPQNLSASRPQDRQFILSSKKLLLSDSGFYLCAWEASSALAGELFFGEGSRLTVL.

This sequence joins TRBV12-5 and TRBJ2-7, with 14 bases fitting TRBD2. CDR1 LGHNT and CDR2 FRNRAP come from the germline V gene. Trimming removed 4 bases from V and 5 bases from J; junction bases left unmatched: 13. The CDR3 contains 18 residues. CDR3: CASGSTIRLAGGPNEQYF. The CDR3 bases are TGTGCTAGTGGTTCGACAATAAGACTAGCGGGAGGGCCTAACGAGCAGTACTTC.

This chain links TRBV5-1 with TRBJ2-3, with D possibly being TRBD1 (6 bases). The CDR3 spans 14 residues. Per germline, CDR1 SGHRS and CDR2 YFSETQ. V lost 1 base to trimming and J lost 4 bases, with 10 bases between them. The CDR3 coding sequence is TGCGCCAGCAGCTTGACAGGGAACGCAGATACGCAGTATTTT. Translated: CASSLTGNADTQYF.

V and J are TRBV5-1 and TRBJ1-1; tentatively, D is TRBD1 (6 bases). This CDR3 region has 16 residues. The germline gives CDR1 SGHRS, CDR2 YFSETQ. Between the trimmed V and J ends, which lost 4 bases and 3 bases, there was a span of 19 bases. For the CDR3, the DNA is TGCGCCAGCAGCGACGGGAGGGGGGGGAGGCACACTGAAGCTTTCTTT. It encodes CASSDGRGGRHTEAFF.

The chain employs TRBV6-6 and TRBJ2-1; 7 positions match TRBD1. The CDR3 has 14 amino acids. Germline-derived CDR1 and CDR2 are MNHNY and SVGAGI (reference sequence). The ends lost 6 bases at V and 5 bases at J; junction bases unmatched: 7. The CDR3 protein is CASSNPGQHNEQFF. CDR3 DNA sequence: TGTGCCAGCAGCAACCCGGGACAGCACAATGAGCAGTTCTTC.

This chain uses TRBV30 with TRBJ1-5; the D gene is possibly TRBD1 (6 bases). The V gene's germline CDR1 is GTSNPN and CDR2 SVGIG (reference sequence). CDR3 length equals 13 residues. Trimming pared 3 bases from V and 4 bases from J, leaving 10 bases between. The CDR3 DNA reads TGTGCCTGGAGGGCAGGGGATAATCAGCCCCAGCATTTT. It encodes CAWRAGDNQPQHF.

This clone turned up a few times. CDR3 loop: CASSSDRGRVDQSYGYTF. Written as DNA, the CDR3 is TGTGCCAGCAGTTCCGACAGGGGGCGGGTTGATCAGTCCTATGGCTACACCTTC. The rearrangement uses TRBV27 and TRBJ1-2, with 10 positions matching TRBD1. CDR3 size: 18 residues. CDR1 MNHEY and CDR2 SMNVEV come from the germline V gene (reference sequence). Losses at the gene ends were 4 bases for V and 4 bases for J; bases not matched to a gene: 15.

The chain links TRBV29-1 to TRBJ1-1, with 7 positions matching TRBD1. The CDR3 consists of 13 residues. V shed 3 bases, J shed 0 bases, and the junction held 1 base outside the gene matches. Germline loops: CDR1 SQVTM, CDR2 ANQGSEA. The CDR3: CSVDGTVNTEAFF. In DNA form, the CDR3 reads TGCAGCGTTGATGGGACAGTGAACACTGAAGCTTTCTTT.

This clone was observed once. The J gene is TRBJ1-2, the V gene TRBV6-1; D is uncertain. V was cut by 7 bases and J by 2 bases, with 5 bases left in between. CDR1 is MNHNS, CDR2 SASEGT, per germline. This CDR3 contains 11 residues. The DNA for the CDR3 is TGTGCCAGCACAGAAAACTATGGCTACACCTTC. This gives the protein CASTENYGYTF.

The chain uses TRBV5-1 and TRBJ2-5; tentative D call: TRBD1 (5 bases). Germline V gene sequence: CDR1 SGHRS, CDR2 YFSETQ. This CDR3 spans 15 amino acids. V dropped 0 bases and J dropped 2 bases, with 11 bases sitting between them. Here the CDR3 reads CASSLGPRVQETQYF. DNA of the CDR3: TGCGCCAGCAGCTTGGGTCCCAGGGTGCAAGAGACCCAGTACTTC.

The rearrangement uses TRBV19 and TRBJ2-3; TRBD2 aligns across 10 bases. The CDR3 totals 16 residues. After removal of 2 bases from V and 7 bases from J, the junction contained 9 bases not matched to a gene. Germline values: CDR1 LNHDA, CDR2 SQIVND (reference sequence). CDR3 in amino acids: CASSIRSSGGRYTQYF. The CDR3 DNA follows: TGTGCCAGTAGTATAAGGAGTAGCGGGGGGCGATATACGCAGTATTTT.

The rearrangement links TRBV9 to TRBJ1-2; 10 nucleotides agree with TRBD1. V dropped 4 bases and J dropped 6; count of bases not matched to a gene: 6. Per germline, CDR1 SGDLS and CDR2 YYNGEE. This CDR3 has 14 residues. The CDR3 sequence: CASSFRTGGHGYTF. The CDR3 coding sequence is TGTGCCAGCAGCTTCAGGACAGGGGGTCATGGCTACACCTTC.

V and J are TRBV10-1 and TRBJ2-3; 7 bases agree with TRBD1. With 7 bases clipped from V and 0 bases from J, the junction kept 10 bases outside the gene matches. Germline loops: CDR1 WNHNN, CDR2 SYGVQD (reference sequence). CDR3 length equals 16 residues. CDR3 region: CASNDRQGPSTDTQYF. The CDR3 DNA sequence: TGCGCCAGCAACGATAGACAGGGCCCTAGCACAGATACGCAGTATTTT.

This sequence joins TRBV9 and TRBJ1-1; a possible D gene is TRBD1 (6 bases). V was shortened by 3 bases and J by 6 bases, with 9 bases between the two germline ends. This CDR3 has 12 amino acids. From germline, CDR1 is SGDLS and CDR2 YYNGEE. The CDR3 spells CASSAQGPEAFF. DNA for the CDR3: TGTGCCAGCAGCGCCCAGGGGCCTGAAGCTTTCTTT.

The genes are TRBV10-2 and TRBJ1-1; tentatively, D is TRBD1 (6 bases). Between the trimmed V and J ends, which lost 8 bases and 3 bases, there was a span of 16 bases. The CDR3 length is 14 residues. The V gene's germline CDR1 is WSHSY and CDR2 SAAADI. CDR3 sequence reads: CASLKQGRDTEAFF. The CDR3 DNA reads as TGCGCCAGCCTAAAACAGGGACGGGACACTGAAGCTTTCTTT.

The chain has TRBV7-6 and TRBJ2-2, with TRBD1 as a possible D gene (5 bases). Germline V gene lookup returns CDR1 SGHVS and CDR2 FNYEAQ. The CDR3 sequence is 15 residues long. Trimming took 5 bases from V and 6 from J, leaving 16 bases between them. The CDR3 DNA follows: TGTGCCAGCAGCCAGATTGCGACAGATCCCGGGGAGCTGTTTTTT. Amino acids: CASSQIATDPGELFF.

The chain combines TRBV29-1 with TRBJ2-2, with D perhaps TRBD2 (6 bases). The CDR3 loop spans 18 amino acids. CDR1 SQVTM and CDR2 ANQGSEA come from the germline V gene. V was cut by 5 bases and J by 4 bases, with 26 bases left in between. The CDR3 DNA follows: TGCAGCGTTTTGCTGGGAGGCGGGCCGCTGAGCTCCACCGGGGAGCTGTTTTTT. This codes for CSVLLGGGPLSSTGELFF.

Details on this clone: The sample has other DNA sequences that encode this CDR3 too. This rearrangement joins TRBV7-6 to TRBJ1-5; 10 positions agree with TRBD1. V shed 5 bases and J 2 bases; nucleotides not matched to a gene: 3. The CDR3 contains 15 residues. Germline lookup yields CDR1 SGHVS and CDR2 FNYEAQ. CDR3 DNA: TGTGCCAGCAGCCTCGGGACAGGGGGCAATCAGCCCCAGCATTTT. Residues: CASSLGTGGNQPQHF.